This TCR beta chain was found in a study of T-cell memory formation after mild COVID-19. CDR3 length: 13 residues. In germline, CDR1 is KGHDR, CDR2 SFDVKD. Trimming took off 7 bases at V and 8 bases at J, with 16 bases between the two ends. TCRdb re-analysed the 5' RACE reads in MiXCR, keeping a single row per CDR3 protein. The sample holds tens of thousands of distinct CDR3 sequences, approximately 10% seen once. The clonotype was recovered from a man aged 18 to 29 who had mild COVID-19 (a few samples of this study predate the infection). Cell type and time point are not known. V and J are TRBV24-1 and TRBJ1-2; D is perhaps TRBD1 (6 bases). Sequencing input: PBMCs or a T cell subset sorted from them (not recorded which). The CDR3 loop reads CATRDPGEGGYTF. CDR3 sequence (DNA): TGTGCCACCAGGGATCCAGGGGAGGGAGGCTACACCTTC.